This TCR beta chain was identified during a study of cytomegalovirus exposure and HLA in healthy donors. As for the donors, each was a healthy bone marrow donor. Study-level results: Data from an earlier analysis indicated that most TCR beta V segments were productive either about 87% or about 30% of the time. The study found most TCR sequences rare, yet found some public TCRs in many donors.

There are a few counts of this clone. Its antigen is as yet unknown. The PCR employed 60 Vbeta primers together with 13 Jbeta primers. Measured with immunoSEQ multiplex PCR; TCRdb has only the in-frame clones, and not every one. The profile covers 90,000 to 120,000 clones, with roughly 75% appearing a single time and approximately 14% taken by the ten largest. This sequence originates from a male donor in good health and CMV-seropositive. The sample was PBMCs.

CDR3 in DNA: TGTGCCAGCAGCCTGACCGGACCCGGACAGGGGGATTCACCCCTCCACTTT. Its translation is CASSLTGPGQGDSPLHF. The chain combines TRBV4-2 with TRBJ1-6; 10 bases align to TRBD1. This CDR3 is built from 17 residues. Trimming took 4 bases from V and 8 from J; bases not matched to a gene: 11. Germline V gives CDR1 LGHNA, CDR2 YNFKEQ.